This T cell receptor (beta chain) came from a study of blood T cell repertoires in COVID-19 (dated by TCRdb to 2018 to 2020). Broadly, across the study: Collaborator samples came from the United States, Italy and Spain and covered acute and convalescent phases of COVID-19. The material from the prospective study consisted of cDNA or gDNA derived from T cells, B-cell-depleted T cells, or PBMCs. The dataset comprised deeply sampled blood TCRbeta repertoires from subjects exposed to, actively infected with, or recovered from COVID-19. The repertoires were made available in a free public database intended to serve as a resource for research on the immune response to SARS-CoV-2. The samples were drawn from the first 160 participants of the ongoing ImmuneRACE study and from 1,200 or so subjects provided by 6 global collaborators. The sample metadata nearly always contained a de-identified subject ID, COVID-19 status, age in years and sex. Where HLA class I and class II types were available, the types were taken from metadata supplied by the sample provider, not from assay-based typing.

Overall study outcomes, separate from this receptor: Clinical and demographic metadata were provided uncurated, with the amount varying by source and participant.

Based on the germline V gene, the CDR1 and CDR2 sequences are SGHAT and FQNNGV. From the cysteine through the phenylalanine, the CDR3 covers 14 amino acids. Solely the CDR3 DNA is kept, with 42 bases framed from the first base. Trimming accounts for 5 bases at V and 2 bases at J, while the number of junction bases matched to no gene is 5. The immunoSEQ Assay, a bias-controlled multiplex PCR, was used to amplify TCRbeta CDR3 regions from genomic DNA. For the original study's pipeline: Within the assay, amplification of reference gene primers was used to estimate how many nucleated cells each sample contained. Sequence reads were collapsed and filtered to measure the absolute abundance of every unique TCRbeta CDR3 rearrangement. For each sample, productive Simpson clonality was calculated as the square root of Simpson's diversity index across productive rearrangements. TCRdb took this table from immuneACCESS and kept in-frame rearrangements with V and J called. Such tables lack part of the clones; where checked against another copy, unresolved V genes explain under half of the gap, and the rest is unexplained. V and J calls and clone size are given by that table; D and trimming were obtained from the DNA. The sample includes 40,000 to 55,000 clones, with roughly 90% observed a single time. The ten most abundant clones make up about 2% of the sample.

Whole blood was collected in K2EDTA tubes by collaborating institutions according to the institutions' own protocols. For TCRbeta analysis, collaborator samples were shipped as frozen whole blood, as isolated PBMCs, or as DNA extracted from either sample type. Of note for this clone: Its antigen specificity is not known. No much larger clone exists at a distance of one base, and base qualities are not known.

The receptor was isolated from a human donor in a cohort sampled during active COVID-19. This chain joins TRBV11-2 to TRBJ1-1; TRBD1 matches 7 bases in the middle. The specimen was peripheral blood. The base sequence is TGTGCCAGCAGCCCCGGGACAGCCAACACTGAAGCTTTCTTT. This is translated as CASSPGTANTEAFF.